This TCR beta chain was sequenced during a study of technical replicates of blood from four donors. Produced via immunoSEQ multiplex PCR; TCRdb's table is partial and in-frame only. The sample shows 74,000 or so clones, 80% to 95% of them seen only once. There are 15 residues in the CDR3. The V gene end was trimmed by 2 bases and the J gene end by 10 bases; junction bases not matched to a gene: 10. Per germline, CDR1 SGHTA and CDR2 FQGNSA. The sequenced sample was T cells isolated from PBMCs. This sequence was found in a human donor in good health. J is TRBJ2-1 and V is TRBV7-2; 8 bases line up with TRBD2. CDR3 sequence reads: CASSLYLAGSGEQFF. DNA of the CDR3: TGTGCCAGCAGCTTATACTTAGCGGGAAGTGGGGAGCAGTTCTTC.